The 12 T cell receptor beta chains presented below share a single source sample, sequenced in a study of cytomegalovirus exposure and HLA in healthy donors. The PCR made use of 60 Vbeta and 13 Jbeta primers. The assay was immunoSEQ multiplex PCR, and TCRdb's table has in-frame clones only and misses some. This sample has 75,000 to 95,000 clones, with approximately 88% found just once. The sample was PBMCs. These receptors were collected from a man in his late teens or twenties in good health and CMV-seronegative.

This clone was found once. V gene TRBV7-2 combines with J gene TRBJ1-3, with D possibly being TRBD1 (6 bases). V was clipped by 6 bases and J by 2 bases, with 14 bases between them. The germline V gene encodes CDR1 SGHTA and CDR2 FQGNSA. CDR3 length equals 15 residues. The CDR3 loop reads CASRSGGATGNTIYF. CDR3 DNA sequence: TGTGCCAGCAGGAGTGGGGGGGCCACTGGAAACACCATATATTTT.

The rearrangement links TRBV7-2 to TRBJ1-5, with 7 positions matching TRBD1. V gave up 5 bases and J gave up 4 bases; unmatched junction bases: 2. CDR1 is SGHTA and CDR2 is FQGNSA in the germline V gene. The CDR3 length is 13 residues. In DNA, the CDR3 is TGTGCCAGCAGCCCGGACAGGAATCAGCCCCAGCATTTT. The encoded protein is CASSPDRNQPQHF.

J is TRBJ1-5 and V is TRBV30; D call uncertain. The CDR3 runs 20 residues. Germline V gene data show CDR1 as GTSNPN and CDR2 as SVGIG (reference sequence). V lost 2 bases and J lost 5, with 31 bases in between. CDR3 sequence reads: CAWSSVEGSEEAILDQPQHF. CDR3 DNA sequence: TGTGCCTGGAGTAGCGTTGAGGGCAGCGAAGAAGCTATTTTAGATCAGCCCCAGCATTTT.

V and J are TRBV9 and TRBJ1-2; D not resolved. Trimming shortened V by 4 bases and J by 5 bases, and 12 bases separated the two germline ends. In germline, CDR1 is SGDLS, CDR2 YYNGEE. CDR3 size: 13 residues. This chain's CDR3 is CASSFRQSYGYTF. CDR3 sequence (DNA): TGTGCCAGCAGCTTCAGGCAGTCTTATGGCTACACCTTC.

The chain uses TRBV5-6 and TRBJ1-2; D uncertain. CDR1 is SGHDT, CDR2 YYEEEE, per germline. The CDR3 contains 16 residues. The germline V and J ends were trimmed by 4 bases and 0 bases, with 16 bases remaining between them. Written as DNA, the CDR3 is TGTGCCAGCAGCGCCCGGATCCGAGGCGCTAACTATGGCTACACCTTC. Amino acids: CASSARIRGANYGYTF.

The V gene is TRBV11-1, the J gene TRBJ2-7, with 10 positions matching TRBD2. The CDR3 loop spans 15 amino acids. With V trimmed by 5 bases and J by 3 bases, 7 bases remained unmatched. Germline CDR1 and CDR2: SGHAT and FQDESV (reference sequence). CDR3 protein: CASSPLAGVGYEQYF. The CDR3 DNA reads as TGTGCCAGCAGCCCTCTAGCGGGAGTAGGCTACGAGCAGTACTTC. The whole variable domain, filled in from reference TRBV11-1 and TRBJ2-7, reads EAEVAQSPRYKITEKSQAVAFWCDPISGHATLYWYRQILGQGPELLVQFQDESVVDDSQLPKDRFSAERLKGVDSTLKIQPAELGDSAMYLCASSPLAGVGYEQYFGPGTRLTVT.

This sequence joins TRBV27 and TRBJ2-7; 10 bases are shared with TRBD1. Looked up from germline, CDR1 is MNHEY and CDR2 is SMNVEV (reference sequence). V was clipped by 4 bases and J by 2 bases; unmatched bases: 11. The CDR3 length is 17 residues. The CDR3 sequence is CASSSFAGTGDPYEQYF. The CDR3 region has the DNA TGTGCCAGCAGTTCCTTCGCCGGGACAGGGGATCCCTACGAGCAGTACTTC.

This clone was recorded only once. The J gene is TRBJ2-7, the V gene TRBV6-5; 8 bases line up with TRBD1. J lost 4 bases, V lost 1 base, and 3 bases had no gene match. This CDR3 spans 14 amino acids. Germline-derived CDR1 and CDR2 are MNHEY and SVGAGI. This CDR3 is CASSYLTGGYEQYF. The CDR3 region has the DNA TGTGCCAGCAGTTACTTAACAGGGGGATACGAGCAGTACTTC.

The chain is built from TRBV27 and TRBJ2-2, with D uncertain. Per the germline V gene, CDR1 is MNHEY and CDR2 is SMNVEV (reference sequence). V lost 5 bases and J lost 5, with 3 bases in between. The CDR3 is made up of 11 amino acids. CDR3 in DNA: TGTGCCAGCAGTACAACCGGGGAGCTGTTTTTT. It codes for CASSTTGELFF.

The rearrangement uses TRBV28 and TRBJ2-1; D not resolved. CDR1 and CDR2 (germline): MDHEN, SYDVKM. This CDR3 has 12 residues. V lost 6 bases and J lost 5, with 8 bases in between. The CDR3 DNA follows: TGTGCCAGCAGACTTTCACACAATGAGCAGTTCTTC. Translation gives CASRLSHNEQFF.

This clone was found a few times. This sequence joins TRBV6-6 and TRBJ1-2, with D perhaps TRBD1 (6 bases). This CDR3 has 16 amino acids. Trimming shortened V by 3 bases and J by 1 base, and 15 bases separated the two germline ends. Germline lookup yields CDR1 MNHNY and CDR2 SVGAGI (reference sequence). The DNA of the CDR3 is TGTGCCAGCAGTTATTCGTCGGACAGTAGTAACTATGGCTACACCTTC. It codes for CASSYSSDSSNYGYTF.

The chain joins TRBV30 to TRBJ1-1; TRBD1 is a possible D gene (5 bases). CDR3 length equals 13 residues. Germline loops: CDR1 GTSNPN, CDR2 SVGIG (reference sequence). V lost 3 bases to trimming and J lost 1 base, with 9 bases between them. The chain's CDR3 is CAWSQGTNTEAFF. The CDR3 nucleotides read TGTGCCTGGAGCCAGGGTACGAACACTGAAGCTTTCTTT.